This T cell receptor (beta chain) was sequenced in a study of blood T cells in healthy people across ages. From germline, CDR1 is LGHNA and CDR2 YSLEER. J gave up 2 bases and V 0 bases, and 10 bases lay outside the gene matches. The CDR3 has 18 residues. PCR was performed a second time for roughly 7 to 12 cycles using a sample-barcoded 5' primer and a J-beta primer mix. Each CDR3 protein is one row after TCRdb ran MiXCR on the 5' RACE reads. This repertoire shows 500,000 to 550,000 distinct CDR3 sequences, less than 25% found once; its top ten account for just over 8.5%. This sample also belongs to another study, concerning T cells of mothers and their children. That work contributes: Donors were three healthy Caucasian mothers and their six children.

The specimen was blood. This TCR was sampled from a boy aged 5-17 years in good health. The genes are TRBV4-3 and TRBJ2-3; 8 bases are shared with TRBD2. In nucleotides, the CDR3 is TGCGCCAGCAGCCAAGATTCAATGGCTAGCGGGTCCACAGATACGCAGTATTTT. Its translation is CASSQDSMASGSTDTQYF.